What follows are 13 T cell receptor beta chains derived from one specimen sequenced in a study of cytotoxic CD8 clonotypes in ibrutinib-treated CLL. Assay: immunoSEQ multiplex PCR; the TCRdb copy retains only in-frame clones and omits some. The table records around 250,000 clones, less than 75% of them present only once. Sequenced material: PBMCs, taken after 24 months of ibrutinib treatment. The origin of the receptors is a human donor with chronic lymphocytic leukemia.

This clone was found a few times. The V call is TRBV6-5, the J call TRBJ1-1; possible D gene TRBD1, 6 bases. The germline V and J ends were trimmed by 10 bases and 4 bases, with 16 bases remaining between them. The CDR3 contains 13 residues. Germline CDR1 MNHEY, CDR2 SVGAGI. The DNA for the CDR3 is TGTGCCATCCATACAGGGCTGGGCACTGAAGCTTTCTTT. The encoded protein is CAIHTGLGTEAFF.

This clone occurred a few times. The chain uses TRBV7-3 and TRBJ2-1; 7 bases fit TRBD2. The V gene end was trimmed by 2 bases and the J gene end by 5 bases; junction bases not matched to a gene: 12. The CDR3 is made up of 17 amino acids. Germline CDR1 and CDR2: SGHTA and FQGTGA. CDR3 DNA: TGTGCCAGCAGCTTAGGTCCGGGAGGATTGGTAAACAATGAGCAGTTCTTC. It yields the protein CASSLGPGGLVNNEQFF. The whole variable domain, remainder taken from reference TRBV7-3 and TRBJ2-1, is GAGVSQTPSNKVTEKGKYVELRCDPISGHTALYWYRQSLGQGPEFLIYFQGTGAADDSGLPNDRFFAVRPEGSVSTLKIQRTERGDSAVYLCASSLGPGGLVNNEQFFGPGTRLTVL.

J is TRBJ1-4 and V is TRBV6-1, with 8 bases lining up with TRBD1. The CDR3 consists of 16 residues. Germline lookup yields CDR1 MNHNS and CDR2 SASEGT. Trimming cost V 2 bases and J 7 bases; bases outside gene matches: 9. CDR3 sequence (DNA): TGTGCCAGCAGTGAAATTTGGACAGGGAAGGTTGAAAAACTGTTTTTT. It encodes CASSEIWTGKVEKLFF.

The chain recombines TRBV18 with TRBJ1-2; 7 bases map to TRBD1. The germline V gene has CDR1 KGHSH and CDR2 LQKENI. The CDR3 is 15 amino acids. The V segment lost 3 bases and the J segment 4 bases; nucleotides outside the gene matches: 8. The DNA for the CDR3 is TGTGCCAGCTCACCCCAGGGGGAGCCCTTCTATGGCTACACCTTC. It translates to CASSPQGEPFYGYTF.

The chain joins TRBV30 to TRBJ2-1; D perhaps matches TRBD1 (6 bases). Trimming pared 3 bases from V and 3 bases from J, leaving 15 bases between. Looked up from germline, CDR1 is GTSNPN and CDR2 is SVGIG (reference sequence). The CDR3 covers 15 residues. The CDR3 protein is CAWRASGDGYNEQFF. The DNA for the CDR3 is TGTGCCTGGAGGGCCTCAGGGGACGGCTACAATGAGCAGTTCTTC.

The chain is built from TRBV28 and TRBJ2-3, with 9 bases lining up with TRBD1. This CDR3 is built from 14 residues. CDR1 is MDHEN, CDR2 SYDVKM, per germline. V lost 7 bases to trimming and J lost 3 bases; unmatched junction nucleotides: 5. CDR3 coding DNA: TGTGCCAGCATATCTGGACAGGGGACAGATACGCAGTATTTT. Translating gives CASISGQGTDTQYF. Looking up the rest from reference TRBV28 and TRBJ2-3 gives the full variable domain: DVKVTQSSRYLVKRTGEKVFLECVQDMDHENMFWYRQDPGLGLRLIYFSYDVKMKEKGDIPEGYSVSREKKERFSLILESASTNQTSMYLCASISGQGTDTQYFGPGTRLTVL.

This chain links TRBV29-1 with TRBJ2-1, with 7 bases matching TRBD1. The CDR3 has 14 amino acids. V lost 4 bases to trimming and J lost 3 bases; unmatched junction nucleotides: 6. From germline, CDR1 is SQVTM and CDR2 ANQGSEA. DNA for the CDR3: TGCAGCGTTGGGGAGAGACAGGGCTACAATGAGCAGTTCTTC. Translated: CSVGERQGYNEQFF.

In its sample, this clone was seen a few times. The chain is built from TRBV5-5 and TRBJ2-3; 7 bases line up with TRBD1. This CDR3 comprises 14 residues. Unmatched junction bases numbered 6, after V lost 0 bases and J lost 8 bases. Germline CDR1 is SGHKS and CDR2 is YYEKEE (reference sequence). CDR3 sequence reads: CASSLGTGSVTQYF. The CDR3 DNA is TGTGCCAGCAGCTTGGGGACAGGTTCGGTTACGCAGTATTTT.

This clone showed up just a few times. This rearrangement joins TRBV28 to TRBJ1-3, with D perhaps TRBD1 (5 bases). Between the trimmed V and J ends, which lost 9 bases and 4 bases, there was a span of 22 bases. Germline CDR1 and CDR2: MDHEN and SYDVKM. The CDR3 is made up of 16 amino acids. CDR3 region: CASIPSGGQGGNTIYF. DNA for the CDR3: TGTGCCAGTATACCCTCGGGCGGCCAGGGCGGAAACACCATATATTTT.

The chain has TRBV5-6 and TRBJ2-5, with 7 bases fitting TRBD1. Trimming removed 4 bases from V and 3 bases from J; junction bases left unmatched: 9. Germline lookup yields CDR1 SGHDT and CDR2 YYEEEE. This CDR3 comprises 15 residues. The CDR3 region is CASSTTTGPEETQYF. In DNA form, the CDR3 reads TGTGCCAGCAGCACGACGACAGGGCCTGAAGAGACCCAGTACTTC.

The J gene is TRBJ2-1, the V gene TRBV7-9; TRBD2 aligns across 7 bases. Trimming took 4 bases from V and 8 from J; bases not matched to a gene: 14. The V gene's germline CDR1 is SEHNR and CDR2 FQNEAQ (reference sequence). CDR3 size: 16 residues. CDR3 sequence: CASSSRKGGSRDEQFF. The CDR3 DNA reads as TGTGCCAGCAGCTCACGTAAAGGCGGGAGTCGAGATGAGCAGTTCTTC.

This clone was counted only a few times. V usage is TRBV11-3 and J usage is TRBJ2-7; D unresolved. V was shortened by 5 bases and J by 3 bases, with 14 bases between the two germline ends. Germline V gene data show CDR1 as SGHNT and CDR2 as YENEEA. The CDR3 totals 14 residues. CDR3 DNA sequence: TGTGCCAGCAGCCCCCCAGGACGCAGCTACGAGCAGTACTTC. This codes for CASSPPGRSYEQYF. The full variable domain, rest sourced from reference TRBV11-3 and TRBJ2-7, is EAGVVQSPRYKIIEKKQPVAFWCNPISGHNTLYWYLQNLGQGPELLIRYENEEAVDDSQLPKDRFSAERLKGVDSTLKIQPAELGDSAVYLCASSPPGRSYEQYFGPGTRLTVT.

The V gene is TRBV18, the J gene TRBJ2-1, with 12 positions matching TRBD2. CDR3 length equals 14 residues. J lost 6 bases, V lost 8 bases, and 5 bases had no gene match. In germline, CDR1 is KGHSH, CDR2 LQKENI. CDR3 DNA: TGTGCCAGCACACTAGCGGGAGGCGGCAATGAGCAGTTCTTC. Amino acid sequence: CASTLAGGGNEQFF.